A selection of T cell receptor beta chains follows, all from one sample in a study of beta chain features in type 1 diabetes. Here immunoSEQ multiplex PCR was the method, and the copy in TCRdb shows in-frame clones only, minus some. This sample has a few hundred thousand clones, with 11% found just once. Sequences were obtained from naive CD4+ T cells from blood. These receptors were obtained from a woman in her thirties in good health. Both conserved end residues are part of each CDR3. A D gene is named only where the DNA matches it firmly. Clone sizes are given selectively: once, few, many, or a class where the clone is expanded.

j_gene: TRBJ2-7; v_gene: TRBV30; abundance: few; d_gene: NA; CDR3aa: CACASDRLYEQYF; CDR3nt: TGTGCCTGTGCTAGCGATAGACTATACGAGCAGTACTTC
j_gene: TRBJ2-1; v_gene: TRBV28; abundance: NA; d_gene: NA; CDR3aa: CASRQQGNEQFF; CDR3nt: TGTGCCAGCAGACAACAGGGCAATGAGCAGTTCTTC
j_gene: TRBJ1-2; v_gene: TRBV5-1; abundance: NA; d_gene: NA; CDR3aa: CASSLGWWVREDYGYTF; CDR3nt: TGCGCCAGCAGCTTAGGTTGGTGGGTCAGGGAGGACTATGGCTACACCTTC
j_gene: TRBJ2-7; v_gene: TRBV18; abundance: NA; d_gene: TRBD1; CDR3aa: CASSPFLDRGYEQYF; CDR3nt: TGTGCCAGCTCACCATTCTTGGACAGGGGATACGAGCAGTACTTC
j_gene: TRBJ2-5; v_gene: TRBV28; abundance: NA; d_gene: TRBD2; CDR3aa: CASSFREGTQYF; CDR3nt: TGTGCCAGCAGTTTCCGGGAGGGGACCCAGTACTTC
j_gene: TRBJ2-1; v_gene: TRBV14; abundance: many; d_gene: TRBD1; CDR3aa: CASSLQGAWEQFF; CDR3nt: TGTGCCAGCAGCCTTCAGGGGGCATGGGAGCAGTTCTTC
j_gene: TRBJ2-5; v_gene: TRBV2; abundance: few; d_gene: NA; CDR3aa: CASSEAGVETQYF; CDR3nt: TGTGCCAGCAGTGAAGCGGGAGTAGAGACCCAGTACTTC
j_gene: TRBJ2-5; v_gene: TRBV18; abundance: few; d_gene: NA; CDR3aa: CASSPPSVGGETQYF; CDR3nt: TGTGCCAGCTCACCACCTTCAGTGGGGGGAGAGACCCAGTACTTC
j_gene: TRBJ2-3; v_gene: TRBV6-5; abundance: NA; d_gene: NA; CDR3aa: CASSYGGRVDTQYF; CDR3nt: TGTGCCAGCAGTTACGGGGGGAGAGTAGATACGCAGTATTTT
j_gene: TRBJ2-5; v_gene: TRBV6-5; abundance: few; d_gene: NA; CDR3aa: CASSYGTGYLDETQYF; CDR3nt: TGTGCCAGCAGTTACGGAACAGGGTATCTGGATGAGACCCAGTACTTC
j_gene: TRBJ2-1; v_gene: TRBV28; abundance: NA; d_gene: TRBD1; CDR3aa: CASSSTGGLYNEQFF; CDR3nt: TGTGCCAGCAGTTCTACAGGGGGCCTCTACAATGAGCAGTTCTTC
j_gene: TRBJ2-3; v_gene: TRBV2; abundance: few; d_gene: NA; CDR3aa: CASKEGRTDTQYF; CDR3nt: TGTGCCAGCAAGGAGGGCCGCACAGATACGCAGTATTTT
j_gene: TRBJ1-2; v_gene: TRBV18; abundance: NA; d_gene: NA; CDR3aa: CASSDTIQRNYGYTF; CDR3nt: TGTGCCAGCTCAGATACCATACAAAGAAACTATGGCTACACCTTC
j_gene: TRBJ2-3; v_gene: TRBV9; abundance: few; d_gene: TRBD1; CDR3aa: CASSVATGGSTDTQYF; CDR3nt: TGTGCCAGCAGCGTAGCTACAGGGGGCTCTACAGATACGCAGTATTTT
j_gene: TRBJ1-2; v_gene: TRBV4-2; abundance: NA; d_gene: NA; CDR3aa: CASSQGAGQGGYGYTF; CDR3nt: TGTGCCAGCAGCCAAGGGGCCGGGCAGGGAGGGTATGGCTACACCTTC
j_gene: TRBJ1-2; v_gene: TRBV28; abundance: NA; d_gene: NA; CDR3aa: CASSQGSNYGYTF; CDR3nt: TGTGCCAGCAGTCAGGGGTCGAACTATGGCTACACCTTC
j_gene: TRBJ2-1; v_gene: TRBV18; abundance: NA; d_gene: TRBD2; CDR3aa: CASSPFSTSDNEQFF; CDR3nt: TGTGCCAGCTCACCTTTCTCGACTAGCGACAATGAGCAGTTCTTC
j_gene: TRBJ1-1; v_gene: TRBV5-6; abundance: few; d_gene: NA; CDR3aa: CASSLGTANTEAFF; CDR3nt: TGTGCCAGCAGCTTAGGGACTGCGAACACTGAAGCTTTCTTT
j_gene: TRBJ1-1; v_gene: TRBV6-5; abundance: few; d_gene: NA; CDR3aa: CASSYSRAVNTEAFF; CDR3nt: TGTGCCAGCAGTTACTCGAGGGCAGTGAACACTGAAGCTTTCTTT
j_gene: TRBJ2-1; v_gene: TRBV7-8; abundance: NA; d_gene: TRBD2; CDR3aa: CASSLARTSGSSYNEQFF; CDR3nt: TGTGCCAGCAGCTTAGCCAGGACTAGCGGTAGCTCCTACAATGAGCAGTTCTTC
j_gene: TRBJ2-5; v_gene: TRBV5-1; abundance: NA; d_gene: TRBD2; CDR3aa: CASSREGHETQYF; CDR3nt: TGCGCCAGCAGCCGGGAGGGCCATGAGACCCAGTACTTC
j_gene: TRBJ2-2; v_gene: TRBV28; abundance: NA; d_gene: TRBD2; CDR3aa: CASRGGGNTGELFF; CDR3nt: TGTGCCAGCAGGGGGGGAGGGAATACCGGGGAGCTGTTTTTT
j_gene: TRBJ2-1; v_gene: TRBV28; abundance: few; d_gene: NA; CDR3aa: CASSQARYNEQFF; CDR3nt: TGTGCCAGCAGTCAGGCTCGGTACAATGAGCAGTTCTTC
j_gene: TRBJ2-1; v_gene: TRBV27; abundance: NA; d_gene: TRBD2; CDR3aa: CASSFSTSGRVRGEQFF; CDR3nt: TGTGCCAGCAGTTTTTCGACTAGCGGGAGAGTGAGGGGTGAGCAGTTCTTC
j_gene: TRBJ1-2; v_gene: TRBV5-1; abundance: few; d_gene: NA; CDR3aa: CASSLVQGANYGYTF; CDR3nt: TGCGCCAGCAGCTTGGTCCAGGGCGCTAACTATGGCTACACCTTC
j_gene: TRBJ1-5; v_gene: TRBV29-1; abundance: NA; d_gene: NA; CDR3aa: CSVKTGRNQPQHF; CDR3nt: TGCAGCGTTAAGACGGGTAGAAATCAGCCCCAGCATTTT
j_gene: TRBJ2-1; v_gene: TRBV7-3; abundance: few; d_gene: TRBD1; CDR3aa: CASSFSGGREQFF; CDR3nt: TGTGCCAGCAGCTTCTCAGGGGGCCGTGAGCAGTTCTTC
j_gene: TRBJ2-7; v_gene: TRBV5-4; abundance: NA; d_gene: NA; CDR3aa: CASSLGDWSSYEQYF; CDR3nt: TGTGCCAGCAGCTTGGGGGACTGGAGCTCCTACGAGCAGTACTTC
j_gene: TRBJ1-1; v_gene: TRBV9; abundance: NA; d_gene: NA; CDR3aa: CASSVADTEAFF; CDR3nt: TGTGCCAGCAGCGTAGCCGACACTGAAGCTTTCTTT
j_gene: TRBJ2-1; v_gene: TRBV27; abundance: few; d_gene: TRBD2; CDR3aa: CASSLFGTSGYNEQFF; CDR3nt: TGTGCCAGCAGTTTATTCGGGACTAGCGGCTACAATGAGCAGTTCTTC
j_gene: TRBJ2-1; v_gene: TRBV25-1; abundance: NA; d_gene: TRBD1; CDR3aa: CASRRQGASNEQFF; CDR3nt: TGTGCCAGCAGGAGACAGGGGGCTTCCAATGAGCAGTTCTTC
j_gene: TRBJ2-1; v_gene: TRBV5-1; abundance: NA; d_gene: TRBD2; CDR3aa: CASSSGTSAYNEQFF; CDR3nt: TGCGCCAGCAGCTCCGGGACTAGCGCCTACAATGAGCAGTTCTTC
j_gene: TRBJ2-7; v_gene: TRBV30; abundance: few; d_gene: TRBD1; CDR3aa: CAWNRDSTYEQYF; CDR3nt: TGTGCCTGGAACCGGGACAGCACCTACGAGCAGTACTTC
j_gene: TRBJ2-7; v_gene: TRBV7-9; abundance: few; d_gene: TRBD2; CDR3aa: CASSLGRASVEREQYF; CDR3nt: TGTGCCAGCAGTCTCGGGAGGGCTAGTGTGGAGCGCGAGCAGTACTTC
j_gene: TRBJ2-7; v_gene: TRBV7-2; abundance: NA; d_gene: TRBD2; CDR3aa: CASSLERLAGSSYEQYF; CDR3nt: TGTGCCAGCAGCTTAGAGCGCTTAGCGGGGAGCTCCTACGAGCAGTACTTC
j_gene: TRBJ2-7; v_gene: TRBV7-3; abundance: few; d_gene: NA; CDR3aa: CASSLQQGDHEQYF; CDR3nt: TGTGCCAGCAGCTTACAACAGGGCGACCACGAGCAGTACTTC
j_gene: TRBJ2-1; v_gene: TRBV5-1; abundance: few; d_gene: TRBD2; CDR3aa: CASRLLAGEYNEQFF; CDR3nt: TGCGCCAGCAGATTACTAGCGGGAGAGTACAATGAGCAGTTCTTC